One and the same sample provided the 25 T cell receptor beta chains below, sequenced in a study of blood T cell repertoires in COVID-19. Using immunoSEQ multiplex PCR, the repertoire was profiled, and TCRdb retains in-frame clones only, with some absent. Among 240,000 or so clones listed, roughly 90% were seen once. The sample taken for sequencing was PBMCs or T cells enriched from blood (not recorded which). The receptors were sampled from a man aged 35 to 55 who had recovered from COVID-19.

This chain joins TRBV19 and TRBJ1-1, with a tentative D call TRBD1 (6 bases). The CDR3 has 17 amino acids. The germline CDR1 and CDR2 sequences are LNHDA and SQIVND (reference sequence). The V end lost 7 bases, the J end lost 0 bases, and 21 bases lay between the germline ends. CDR3 nucleotides: TGTGCCAGTACCCCGGACAGAATGGCATGGATGAACACTGAAGCTTTCTTT. Encoded protein: CASTPDRMAWMNTEAFF.

J is TRBJ2-2 and V is TRBV7-9, with TRBD1 identical over 7 bases. Trimming took 5 bases from V and 2 from J; bases not matched to a gene: 5. The CDR3 length is 15 residues. Germline values: CDR1 SEHNR, CDR2 FQNEAQ (reference sequence). The CDR3, as DNA: TGTGCCAGCAGCCTACGGACAGGCAACACCGGGGAGCTGTTTTTT. Its translation is CASSLRTGNTGELFF.

The rearrangement joins TRBV5-1 to TRBJ2-2; tentatively, D is TRBD1 (6 bases). The CDR3 extends over 15 amino acids. V dropped 3 bases and J dropped 1 base, with 10 bases sitting between them. Germline V gene lookup returns CDR1 SGHRS and CDR2 YFSETQ. In nucleotides, the CDR3 is TGCGCCAGCAGCTACAGGACAGAGAACACCGGGGAGCTGTTTTTT. It translates to CASSYRTENTGELFF. Looking up the rest from reference TRBV5-1 and TRBJ2-2 gives the full variable domain: KAGVTQTPRYLIKTRGQQVTLSCSPISGHRSVSWYQQTPGQGLQFLFEYFSETQRNKGNFPGRFSGRQFSNSRSEMNVSTLELGDSALYLCASSYRTENTGELFFGEGSRLTVL.

V is TRBV30 and J is TRBJ2-6; 7 positions match TRBD2. Germline V lookup: CDR1 GTSNPN, CDR2 SVGIG (reference sequence). The J segment lost 0 bases and the V segment lost 5 bases, leaving 1 base of the junction unmatched. CDR3 length: 14 residues. The CDR3 reads CAWAGVSGANVLTF. The CDR3 DNA reads TGTGCCTGGGCGGGGGTCTCTGGGGCCAACGTCCTGACTTTC.

This clone was seen a few times. V is TRBV14 and J is TRBJ1-1; no clear D. Germline V gene lookup returns CDR1 SGHDN and CDR2 FVKESK. V lost 3 bases and J lost 5, with 19 bases in between. The CDR3 totals 16 residues. CDR3 sequence: CASSQVVGGRRTEAFF. The CDR3 DNA follows: TGTGCCAGCAGCCAGGTCGTGGGAGGTCGCAGGACTGAAGCTTTCTTT.

This clone occurred once. The rearrangement links TRBV5-1 to TRBJ1-2; 7 nucleotides line up with TRBD1. Germline loops: CDR1 SGHRS, CDR2 YFSETQ. This CDR3 comprises 16 residues. V lost 3 bases, J lost 0 bases, and 8 bases stayed unmatched. CDR3 loop: CASSWTGPTANYGYTF. DNA for the CDR3: TGCGCCAGCAGCTGGACAGGACCCACCGCTAACTATGGCTACACCTTC. Full variable domain (remainder filled in from reference TRBV5-1 and TRBJ1-2): KAGVTQTPRYLIKTRGQQVTLSCSPISGHRSVSWYQQTPGQGLQFLFEYFSETQRNKGNFPGRFSGRQFSNSRSEMNVSTLELGDSALYLCASSWTGPTANYGYTFGSGTRLTVV.

The genes are TRBV7-2 and TRBJ2-7; 7 bases line up with TRBD1. Germline-derived CDR1 and CDR2 are SGHTA and FQGNSA. V lost 0 bases to trimming and J lost 2 bases; unmatched junction nucleotides: 7. CDR3 length equals 16 residues. The CDR3 sequence is CASSLAGSQGAYEQYF. CDR3 in DNA: TGTGCCAGCAGCTTAGCGGGTTCGCAGGGGGCCTACGAGCAGTACTTC.

The chain links TRBV5-1 to TRBJ2-2; D is uncertain. The CDR3 length is 13 residues. V dropped 3 bases and J dropped 2 bases, with 5 bases sitting between them. Looked up from germline, CDR1 is SGHRS and CDR2 is YFSETQ. As DNA, the CDR3 is TGCGCCAGCAGCTCAACAAACACCGGGGAGCTGTTTTTT. The encoded protein is CASSSTNTGELFF.

This clone showed up just once. The V gene is TRBV29-1, the J gene TRBJ2-1; the match to TRBD2 covers 8 bases. Germline loops: CDR1 SQVTM, CDR2 ANQGSEA. Trimming took 1 base from V and 6 from J; bases not matched to a gene: 14. CDR3 size: 17 residues. Here the CDR3 DNA reads TGCAGCGTTGAAGTTAACAGGATCCTACGGGGGGGCAATGAGCAGTTCTTC. Amino acid sequence: CSVEVNRILRGGNEQFF.

This chain links TRBV5-1 with TRBJ2-3; possibly TRBD1 for D (6 bases). Trimming took off 0 bases at V and 6 bases at J, with 17 bases between the two ends. Germline V gives CDR1 SGHRS, CDR2 YFSETQ. The CDR3 spans 16 residues. The chain's CDR3 is CASSLAGPSQGDTQYF. CDR3 in DNA: TGCGCCAGCAGCTTGGCGGGACCCTCCCAGGGGGATACGCAGTATTTT.

The chain has TRBV6-1 and TRBJ1-4; 7 bases map to TRBD1. Unmatched junction bases numbered 6, after V lost 1 base and J lost 4 bases. This CDR3 has 16 amino acids. From germline, CDR1 is MNHNS and CDR2 SASEGT. CDR3 protein: CASSEGRGLGNEKLFF. DNA for the CDR3: TGTGCCAGCAGTGAAGGAAGGGGGCTGGGTAATGAAAAACTGTTTTTT.

The chain recombines TRBV29-1 with TRBJ2-5; D uncertain. Trimming pared 7 bases from V and 0 bases from J, leaving 12 bases between. From germline, CDR1 is SQVTM and CDR2 ANQGSEA. This CDR3 comprises 13 residues. The CDR3 sequence is CSGGPLYQETQYF. In nucleotides, the CDR3 is TGCAGCGGCGGTCCTCTATACCAAGAGACCCAGTACTTC.

The CDR3 region is CASSVALGAGANVLTF. The DNA of the CDR3 is TGTGCCAGCAGCGTAGCTTTGGGAGCTGGGGCCAACGTCCTGACTTTC. The chain links TRBV9 to TRBJ2-6; TRBD2 is a possible D gene (5 bases). This CDR3 is 16 amino acids long. Between the trimmed V and J ends, which lost 0 bases and 2 bases, there was a span of 9 bases. In germline, CDR1 is SGDLS, CDR2 YYNGEE.

The chain employs TRBV11-2 and TRBJ1-1, with D unresolved. V lost 1 base and J lost 0, with 12 bases in between. The germline CDR1 and CDR2 sequences are SGHAT and FQNNGV. CDR3 length: 16 residues. The CDR3 region has the DNA TGTGCCAGCAGCTTAGGAATTGGCAGGTTGAACACTGAAGCTTTCTTT. It is translated as CASSLGIGRLNTEAFF.

This chain joins TRBV27 and TRBJ2-7, with a tentative D call TRBD2 (6 bases). V lost 4 bases to trimming and J lost 3 bases, with 19 bases between them. The CDR3 is 16 residues long. Germline values: CDR1 MNHEY, CDR2 SMNVEV (reference sequence). The CDR3 spells CASSSPSRGNGYEQYF. CDR3 nucleotides: TGTGCCAGCAGTTCCCCCTCACGGGGGAACGGCTACGAGCAGTACTTC.

The gene calls are TRBV5-1 and TRBJ2-5, with 7 bases lining up with TRBD1. With 4 bases clipped from V and 0 bases from J, the junction kept 12 bases outside the gene matches. The CDR3 is made up of 17 amino acids. CDR1 and CDR2 (germline): SGHRS, YFSETQ. The CDR3 spells CASSAGYRDSYQETQYF. The CDR3 DNA reads as TGCGCCAGCAGCGCCGGATATCGGGACAGTTACCAAGAGACCCAGTACTTC.

This chain connects TRBV7-2 to TRBJ2-3; the match to TRBD2 covers 8 bases. The trim removed 0 bases at V and 6 bases at J, leaving 8 bases unmatched. The germline V gene encodes CDR1 SGHTA and CDR2 FQGNSA. This CDR3 has 16 amino acids. CDR3: CASSLAFSGMGDTQYF. In DNA form, the CDR3 reads TGTGCCAGCAGCTTAGCGTTTAGCGGGATGGGTGATACGCAGTATTTT.

The chain carries TRBV11-3 and TRBJ1-5; a possible D gene is TRBD1 (6 bases). Trimming took off 2 bases at V and 4 bases at J, with 12 bases between the two ends. The CDR3 is 15 residues long. Germline CDR1 reads SGHNT; CDR2 reads YENEEA. CDR3 amino acids: CASSLQGFRNQPQHF. CDR3 coding DNA: TGTGCCAGCAGCTTACAGGGGTTCCGTAATCAGCCCCAGCATTTT.

The genes are TRBV5-1 and TRBJ1-1, with D maybe TRBD1 (5 bases). From germline, CDR1 is SGHRS and CDR2 YFSETQ. V lost 4 bases to trimming and J lost 4 bases, with 17 bases between them. The CDR3 loop spans 15 amino acids. The CDR3 coding sequence is TGCGCCAGCAGCCCGGGGATGCCGGGGGTCACTGAAGCTTTCTTT. It translates to CASSPGMPGVTEAFF.

The rearrangement links TRBV6-2 or TRBV6-3 to TRBJ1-2; D gene unclear. This CDR3 has 12 residues. Germline V gives CDR1 MNHEY, CDR2 SVGEGT. V lost 3 bases to trimming and J lost 2 bases, with 4 bases between them. This CDR3 is CASSYPNYGYTF. The CDR3 DNA reads TGTGCCAGCAGTTATCCGAACTATGGCTACACCTTC.

The V call is TRBV7-2, the J call TRBJ2-5; weak D call: TRBD2 (6 bases). The CDR3 is 13 residues long. Germline CDR1 is SGHTA and CDR2 is FQGNSA. Trimming took off 3 bases at V and 4 bases at J, with 9 bases between the two ends. Here the CDR3 DNA reads TGTGCCAGCAGCTTTCAGGGAGGAGAGACCCAGTACTTC. It yields the protein CASSFQGGETQYF.

The chain combines TRBV9 with TRBJ1-5; no definite D call. V lost 0 bases to trimming and J lost 0 bases, with 7 bases between them. CDR1 and CDR2 (germline): SGDLS, YYNGEE. CDR3 size: 15 residues. CDR3 sequence reads: CASSVGGNSNQPQHF. The CDR3 DNA follows: TGTGCCAGCAGCGTAGGCGGGAATAGCAATCAGCCCCAGCATTTT.

CDR3: CASSFQGATANQPQHF. As DNA, the CDR3 is TGTGCCAGCAGCTTCCAGGGGGCTACCGCGAATCAGCCCCAGCATTTT. The V call is TRBV7-9, the J call TRBJ1-5; 8 positions match TRBD1. The germline V gene has CDR1 SEHNR and CDR2 FQNEAQ (reference sequence). The CDR3 is 16 amino acids. Trimming at V came to 3 bases and at J to 4 bases, leaving 8 bases not matched to a gene.

This clone occurred a few times. The chain carries TRBV18 and TRBJ1-2, with D possibly being TRBD1 (6 bases). The CDR3 contains 14 residues. Germline V CDR1 and CDR2: KGHSH, LQKENI. V was shortened by 0 bases and J by 10 bases, with 15 bases between the two germline ends. CDR3 region: CASSPPGGAGDYTF. The DNA of the CDR3 is TGTGCCAGCTCACCACCTGGGGGCGCAGGTGACTACACCTTC.

The chain couples TRBV7-3 to TRBJ2-1, with TRBD1 matching 9 bases. V lost 5 bases, J lost 5 bases, and 7 bases stayed unmatched. The CDR3 spans 15 residues. Germline assignment: CDR1 SGHTA and CDR2 FQGTGA. For the CDR3, the DNA is TGTGCCAGCAGCCAATACAGGGGGCAGGACAATGAGCAGTTCTTC. Translation: CASSQYRGQDNEQFF.